This TCR beta chain was recorded in a study of blood T cell repertoires in COVID-19. Study-level background: Donors in the United States, Italy and Spain gave samples during acute or convalescent COVID-19. PBMCs, B-cell-depleted T cells, or T cells were the source of the cDNA or gDNA that made up the material.

Sequencing was performed with immunoSEQ multiplex PCR; in TCRdb, only in-frame clones are kept and a portion is missing. The profile covers under 200,000 clones, with around four fifths appearing a single time and about 0.95% taken by the ten largest. This CDR3 has 17 amino acids. Looked up from germline, CDR1 is WSHSY and CDR2 is SAAADI. Trimming at V came to 0 bases and at J to 0 bases, leaving 1 base not matched to a gene. Source material: peripheral blood. This clonotype was obtained from a man aged 55 to 69 with COVID-19, enrolled during active disease. The chain links TRBV10-2 to TRBJ2-2, with TRBD2 identical over 10 bases. This chain's CDR3 is CASSESGLAANTGELFF. CDR3 DNA sequence: TGCGCCAGCAGTGAGTCAGGACTAGCGGCGAACACCGGGGAGCTGTTTTTT.